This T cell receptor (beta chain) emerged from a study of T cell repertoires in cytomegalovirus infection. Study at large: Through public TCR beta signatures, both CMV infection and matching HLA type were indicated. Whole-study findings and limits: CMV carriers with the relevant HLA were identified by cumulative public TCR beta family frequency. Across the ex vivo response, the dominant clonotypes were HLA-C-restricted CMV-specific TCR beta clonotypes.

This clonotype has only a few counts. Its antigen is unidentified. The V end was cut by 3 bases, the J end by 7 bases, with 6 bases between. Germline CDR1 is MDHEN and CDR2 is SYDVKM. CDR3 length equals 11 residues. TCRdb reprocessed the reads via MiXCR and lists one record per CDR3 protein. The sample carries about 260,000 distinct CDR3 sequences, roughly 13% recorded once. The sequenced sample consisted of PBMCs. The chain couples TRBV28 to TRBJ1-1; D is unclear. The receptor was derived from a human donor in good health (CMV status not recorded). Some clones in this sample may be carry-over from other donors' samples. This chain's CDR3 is CASSFSVEAFF. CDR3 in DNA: TGTGCCAGCAGTTTTTCGGTTGAAGCTTTCTTT.